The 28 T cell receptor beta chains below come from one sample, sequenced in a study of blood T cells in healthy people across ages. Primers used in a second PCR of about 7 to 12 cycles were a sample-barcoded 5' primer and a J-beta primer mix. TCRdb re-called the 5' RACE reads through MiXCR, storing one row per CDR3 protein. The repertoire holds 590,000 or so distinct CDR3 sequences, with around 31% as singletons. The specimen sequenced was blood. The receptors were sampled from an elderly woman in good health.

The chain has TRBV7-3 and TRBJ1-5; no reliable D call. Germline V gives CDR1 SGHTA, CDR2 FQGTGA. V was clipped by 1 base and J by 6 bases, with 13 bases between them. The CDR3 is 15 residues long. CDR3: CASSLRSEIAQPQHF. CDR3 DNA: TGTGCCAGCAGCTTAAGGTCCGAGATAGCTCAGCCCCAGCATTTT.

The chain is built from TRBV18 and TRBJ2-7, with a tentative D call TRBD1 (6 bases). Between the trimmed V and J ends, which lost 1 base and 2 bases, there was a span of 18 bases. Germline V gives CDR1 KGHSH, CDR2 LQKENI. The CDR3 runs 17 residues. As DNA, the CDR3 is TGTGCCAGCTCACCACAGCCGTTTCCGACAGGAACCTACGAGCAGTACTTC. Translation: CASSPQPFPTGTYEQYF.

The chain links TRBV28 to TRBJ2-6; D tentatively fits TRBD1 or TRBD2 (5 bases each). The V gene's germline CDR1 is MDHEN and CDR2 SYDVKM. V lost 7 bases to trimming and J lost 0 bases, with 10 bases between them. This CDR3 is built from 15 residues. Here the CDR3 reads CASKRGSSGANVLTF. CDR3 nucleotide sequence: TGTGCCAGCAAGAGGGGCAGCTCTGGGGCCAACGTCCTGACTTTC.

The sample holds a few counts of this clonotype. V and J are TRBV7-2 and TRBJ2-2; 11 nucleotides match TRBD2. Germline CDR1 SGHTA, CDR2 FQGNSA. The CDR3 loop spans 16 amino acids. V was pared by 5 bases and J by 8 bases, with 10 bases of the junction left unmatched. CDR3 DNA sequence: TGTGCCAGCAGCCCGCCGGGACTAGCGGTGAATGGGGAGCTGTTTTTT. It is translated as CASSPPGLAVNGELFF.

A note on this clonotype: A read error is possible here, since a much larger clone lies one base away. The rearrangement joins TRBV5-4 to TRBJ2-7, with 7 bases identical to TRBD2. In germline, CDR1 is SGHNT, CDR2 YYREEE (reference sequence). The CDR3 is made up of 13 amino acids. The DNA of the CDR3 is TGTGCCGGCAGCTCCGGGACTACTTTCGAGCAGTACTTC. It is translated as CAGSSGTTFEQYF.

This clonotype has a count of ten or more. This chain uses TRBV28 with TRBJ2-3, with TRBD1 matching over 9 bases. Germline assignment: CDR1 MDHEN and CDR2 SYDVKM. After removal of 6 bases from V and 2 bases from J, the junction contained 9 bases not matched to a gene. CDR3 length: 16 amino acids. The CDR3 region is CASSRQGDAPTDTQYF. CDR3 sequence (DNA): TGTGCCAGCAGCCGACAGGGGGACGCCCCCACAGATACGCAGTATTTT. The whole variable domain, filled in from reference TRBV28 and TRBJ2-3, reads DVKVTQSSRYLVKRTGEKVFLECVQDMDHENMFWYRQDPGLGLRLIYFSYDVKMKEKGDIPEGYSVSREKKERFSLILESASTNQTSMYLCASSRQGDAPTDTQYFGPGTRLTVL.

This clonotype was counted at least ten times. DNA of the CDR3: TGCAGTGCCCCCTCAACCTTTACTAGCGGGGGGGCGGATACGCAGTATTTT. It is translated as CSAPSTFTSGGADTQYF. The chain uses TRBV20-1 and TRBJ2-3; 13 bases align to TRBD2. CDR1 and CDR2 from the germline V gene are DFQATT and SNEGSKA (reference sequence). The CDR3 is 17 amino acids. V dropped 6 bases and J dropped 6; count of bases not matched to a gene: 15.

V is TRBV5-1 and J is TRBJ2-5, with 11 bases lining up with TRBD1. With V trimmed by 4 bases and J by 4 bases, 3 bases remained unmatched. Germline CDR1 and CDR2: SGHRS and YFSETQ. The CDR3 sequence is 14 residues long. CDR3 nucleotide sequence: TGCGCCAGCAGCGGGACAGGGGGTGGAGAGACCCAGTACTTC. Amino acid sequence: CASSGTGGGETQYF.

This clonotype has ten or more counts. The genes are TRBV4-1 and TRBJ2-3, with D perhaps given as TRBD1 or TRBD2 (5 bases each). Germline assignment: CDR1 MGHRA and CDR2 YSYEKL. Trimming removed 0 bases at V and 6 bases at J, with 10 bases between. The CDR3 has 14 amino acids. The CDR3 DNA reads TGCGCCAGCAGCCAAGATCGGTGGGGGGATACGCAGTATTTT. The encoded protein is CASSQDRWGDTQYF.

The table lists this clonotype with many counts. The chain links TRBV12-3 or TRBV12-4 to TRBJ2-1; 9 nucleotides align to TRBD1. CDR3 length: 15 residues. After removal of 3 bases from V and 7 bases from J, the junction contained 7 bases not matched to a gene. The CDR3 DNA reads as TGTGCCAGCAGTTTTTTACAGGGGGCCAGGAATGAGCAGTTCTTC. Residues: CASSFLQGARNEQFF.

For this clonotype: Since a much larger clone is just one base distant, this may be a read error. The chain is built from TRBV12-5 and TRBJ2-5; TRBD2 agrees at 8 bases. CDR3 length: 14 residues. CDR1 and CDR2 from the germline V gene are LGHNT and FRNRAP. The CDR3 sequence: CTSGSGLAEETQYF. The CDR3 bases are TGTACTAGTGGTTCCGGACTAGCAGAAGAGACCCAGTACTTC.

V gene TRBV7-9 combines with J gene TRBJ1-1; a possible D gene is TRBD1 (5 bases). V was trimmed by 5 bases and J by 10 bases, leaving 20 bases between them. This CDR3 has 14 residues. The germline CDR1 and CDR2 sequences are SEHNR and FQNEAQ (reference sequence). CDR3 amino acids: CASSVQGNGGRAFF. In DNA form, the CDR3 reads TGTGCCAGCAGCGTCCAGGGCAATGGCGGACGAGCTTTCTTT.

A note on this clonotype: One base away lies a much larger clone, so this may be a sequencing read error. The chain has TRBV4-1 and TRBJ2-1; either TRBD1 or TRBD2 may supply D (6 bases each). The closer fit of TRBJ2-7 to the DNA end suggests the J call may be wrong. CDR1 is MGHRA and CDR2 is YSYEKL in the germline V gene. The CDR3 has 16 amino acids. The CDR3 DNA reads TGCGCCAGCAGCCAAGTGCCGGGGGCTCTCTACAATGAGCAGTACTTC. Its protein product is CASSQVPGALYNEQYF.

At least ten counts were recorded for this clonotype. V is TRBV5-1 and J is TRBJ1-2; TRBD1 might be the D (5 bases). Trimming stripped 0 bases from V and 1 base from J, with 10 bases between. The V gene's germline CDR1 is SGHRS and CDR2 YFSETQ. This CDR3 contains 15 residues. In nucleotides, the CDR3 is TGCGCCAGCAGCTTGGATGCCAGGGTTAACTATGGCTACACCTTC. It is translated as CASSLDARVNYGYTF.

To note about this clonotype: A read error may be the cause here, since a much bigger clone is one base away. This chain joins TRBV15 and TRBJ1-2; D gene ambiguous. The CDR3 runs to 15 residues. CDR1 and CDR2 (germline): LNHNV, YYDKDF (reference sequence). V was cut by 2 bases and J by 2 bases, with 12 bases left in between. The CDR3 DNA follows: TGTGCCACCAGCAGAAAAGCAGCTGCGAACTATGGCTACACCTTC. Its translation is CATSRKAAANYGYTF. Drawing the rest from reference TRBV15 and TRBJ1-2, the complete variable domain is DAMVIQNPRYQVTQFGKPVTLSCSQTLNHNVMYWYQQKSSQAPKLLFHYYDKDFNNEADTPDNFQSRRPNTSFCFLDIRSPGLGDTAMYLCATSRKAAANYGYTFGSGTRLTVV.

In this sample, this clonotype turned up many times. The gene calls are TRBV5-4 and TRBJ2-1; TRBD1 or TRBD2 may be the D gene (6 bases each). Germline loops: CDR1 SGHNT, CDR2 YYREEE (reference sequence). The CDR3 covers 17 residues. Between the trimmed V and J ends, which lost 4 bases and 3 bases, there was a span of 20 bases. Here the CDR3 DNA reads TGTGCCAGCAGCGCGGAGGGGGGTGAGGTTGTCTACAATGAGCAGTTCTTC. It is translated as CASSAEGGEVVYNEQFF.

The CDR3 protein is CASSADRGHNQPQYF. CDR3 bases: TGTGCCAGCAGCGCGGACAGGGGGCACAATCAGCCCCAGTATTTT. The rearrangement joins TRBV7-2 to TRBJ1-5, with TRBD1 matching 11 bases. The J call may be faulty, since TRBJ2-3 better matches the DNA end. Germline CDR1 is SGHTA and CDR2 is FQGNSA. The CDR3 runs 15 residues.

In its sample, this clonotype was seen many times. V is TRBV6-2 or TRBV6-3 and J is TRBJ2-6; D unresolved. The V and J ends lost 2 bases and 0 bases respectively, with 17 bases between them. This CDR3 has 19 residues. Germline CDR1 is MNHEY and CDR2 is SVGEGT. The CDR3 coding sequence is TGTGCCAGCAGTTACCGGGTTTCCGGCCTCCACTCTGGGGCCAACGTCCTGACTTTC. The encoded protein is CASSYRVSGLHSGANVLTF.

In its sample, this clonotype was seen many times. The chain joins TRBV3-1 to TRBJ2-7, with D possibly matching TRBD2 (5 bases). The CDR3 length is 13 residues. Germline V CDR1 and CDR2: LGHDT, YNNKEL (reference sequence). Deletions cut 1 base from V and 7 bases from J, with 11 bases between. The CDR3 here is CASSQVVTGEQYF. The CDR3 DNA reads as TGTGCCAGCAGCCAAGTCGTGACGGGGGAGCAGTACTTC.

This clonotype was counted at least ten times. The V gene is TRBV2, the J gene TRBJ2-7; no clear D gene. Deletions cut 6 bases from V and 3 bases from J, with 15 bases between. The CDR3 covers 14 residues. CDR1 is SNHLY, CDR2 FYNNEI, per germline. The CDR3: CASRNPMIGYEQYF. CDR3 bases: TGTGCCAGCAGAAACCCCATGATCGGCTACGAGCAGTACTTC. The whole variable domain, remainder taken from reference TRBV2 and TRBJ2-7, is EPEVTQTPSHQVTQMGQEVILRCVPISNHLYFYWYRQILGQKVEFLVSFYNNEISEKSEIFDDQFSVERPDGSNFTLKIRSTKLEDSAMYFCASRNPMIGYEQYFGPGTRLTVT.

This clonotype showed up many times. The CDR3 protein is CSLPRITEAFF. CDR3 DNA: TGCAGTCTACCGAGAATCACTGAAGCTTTCTTT. This chain connects TRBV20-1 to TRBJ1-1; no clear D gene. Trimming stripped 8 bases from V and 4 bases from J, with 11 bases between. This CDR3 has 11 amino acids. Germline CDR1 reads DFQATT; CDR2 reads SNEGSKA (reference sequence).

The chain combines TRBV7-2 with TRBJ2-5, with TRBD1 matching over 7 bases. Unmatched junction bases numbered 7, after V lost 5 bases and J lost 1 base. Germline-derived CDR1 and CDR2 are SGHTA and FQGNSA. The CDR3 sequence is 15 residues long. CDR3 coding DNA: TGTGCCAGCAGCGGGGGACAGCCCTCCCAAGAGACCCAGTACTTC. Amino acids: CASSGGQPSQETQYF.

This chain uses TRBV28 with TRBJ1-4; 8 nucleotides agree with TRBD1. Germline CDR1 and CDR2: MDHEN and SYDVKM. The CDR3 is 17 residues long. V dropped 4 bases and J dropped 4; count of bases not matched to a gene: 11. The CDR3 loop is CASSSPRTGTFNEKLFF. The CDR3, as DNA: TGTGCCAGCAGTTCCCCCCGGACAGGGACCTTTAATGAAAAACTGTTTTTT.

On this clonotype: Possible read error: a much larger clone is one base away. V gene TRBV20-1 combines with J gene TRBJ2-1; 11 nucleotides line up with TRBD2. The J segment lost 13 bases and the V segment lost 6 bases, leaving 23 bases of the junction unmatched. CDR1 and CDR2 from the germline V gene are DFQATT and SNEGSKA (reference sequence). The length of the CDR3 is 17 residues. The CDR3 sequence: CSAEKPGTSGKKETQFF. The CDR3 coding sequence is TGCAGTGCGGAGAAACCCGGGACTAGCGGAAAGAAGGAGACCCAGTTCTTC.

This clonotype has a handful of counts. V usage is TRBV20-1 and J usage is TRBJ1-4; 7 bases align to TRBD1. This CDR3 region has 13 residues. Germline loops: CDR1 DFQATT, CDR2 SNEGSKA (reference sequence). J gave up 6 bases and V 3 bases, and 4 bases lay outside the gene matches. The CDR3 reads CSARTGWDEKLFF. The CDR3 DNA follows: TGCAGTGCTAGGACAGGGTGGGATGAAAAACTGTTTTTT.

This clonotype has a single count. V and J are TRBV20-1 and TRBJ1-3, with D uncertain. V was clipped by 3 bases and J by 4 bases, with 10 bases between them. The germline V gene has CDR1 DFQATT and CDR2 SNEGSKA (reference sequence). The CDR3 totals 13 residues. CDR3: CSASPGGGNTIYF. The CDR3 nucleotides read TGCAGTGCTAGTCCAGGCGGGGGAAACACCATATATTTT.

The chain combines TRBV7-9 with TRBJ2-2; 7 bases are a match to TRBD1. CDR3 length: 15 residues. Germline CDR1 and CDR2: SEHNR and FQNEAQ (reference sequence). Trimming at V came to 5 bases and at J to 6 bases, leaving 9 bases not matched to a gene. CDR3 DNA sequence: TGTGCCAGCAGCCTCCAGACAGGGCGGGCCGGGGAGCTGTTTTTT. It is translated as CASSLQTGRAGELFF.

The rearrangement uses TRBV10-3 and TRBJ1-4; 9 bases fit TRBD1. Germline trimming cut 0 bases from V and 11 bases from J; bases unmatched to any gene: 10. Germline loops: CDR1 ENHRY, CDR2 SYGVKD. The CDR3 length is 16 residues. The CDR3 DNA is TGTGCCATCAGTGAGTCGTCGGGACAGGGTCGGCAGAAACTGTTTTTT. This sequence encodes CAISESSGQGRQKLFF.